The 5 T cell receptor beta chains reported below all come from one sample, sequenced in a study of blood T cell repertoires in COVID-19 (TCRdb year 2020). The library was generated by the immunoSEQ multiplex PCR assay. TCRdb took over this immuneACCESS table, retaining in-frame rearrangements with V and J assigned. Such tables are incomplete; in checked studies, under half of the missing clones stem from an unresolved V gene, and the remainder is unexplained. The sample has about 170,000 clones on record, roughly 86% of them singletons. 2.5% to 3% of the sample goes to the ten largest clones. Sequenced: peripheral blood. Receptors were obtained from a woman aged 80 or over with COVID-19, enrolled during active disease.

The chain employs TRBV5-4 and TRBJ2-7; perhaps TRBD1 as D (6 bases). The CDR3 loop spans 13 amino acids. Trimming took 1 base from V and 6 from J, leaving 11 bases between them. The germline gives CDR1 SGHNT, CDR2 YYREEE (reference sequence). This CDR3 is CASSLKGGSEQYF. In DNA form, the CDR3 reads TGTGCCAGCAGCTTGAAAGGGGGTAGCGAGCAGTACTTC.

The CDR3 nucleotides read TGTGCCAGCAGTCCGGGACAGTTCTATGGCTACACCTTC. Protein product: CASSPGQFYGYTF. V usage is TRBV6-4 and J usage is TRBJ1-2; 7 bases align to TRBD1. The junction had 4 bases not matched to a gene; V was cut back by 5 bases and J by 4 bases. The CDR3 is 13 residues long. Germline assignment: CDR1 MRHNA and CDR2 SNTAGT.

The genes are TRBV30 and TRBJ1-1; the D gene is possibly TRBD1 (6 bases). V gave up 0 bases and J gave up 4 bases, with 15 bases separating them. Germline-derived CDR1 and CDR2 are GTSNPN and SVGIG (reference sequence). The CDR3 is 15 residues long. CDR3 bases: TGTGCCTGGAGTGTACTTGGGGGCCTAGGCACTGAAGCTTTCTTT. This gives the protein CAWSVLGGLGTEAFF.

This chain connects TRBV2 to TRBJ1-4, with D uncertain. In germline, CDR1 is SNHLY, CDR2 FYNNEI. The CDR3 contains 15 residues. V lost 4 bases and J lost 4, with 13 bases in between. In DNA, the CDR3 is TGTGCCAGCAGTGCTCTTCAGATCCATAATGAAAAACTGTTTTTT. Protein product: CASSALQIHNEKLFF.

This clone was observed once. The J gene is TRBJ2-1, the V gene TRBV5-1, with D possibly matching TRBD1 (5 bases). Germline V CDR1 and CDR2: SGHRS, YFSETQ. V shed 8 bases and J shed 8 bases, with 17 bases lying between them. CDR3 size: 13 residues. The CDR3: CASQTDVRDEQFF. The CDR3, as DNA: TGCGCCAGTCAGACAGACGTCAGGGATGAGCAGTTCTTC.